This is a list of T cell receptor beta chains from one sample in a study of neurological immune-mediated disorders. TCRdb reprocessed the 5' RACE reads via MiXCR and lists one record per CDR3 protein. The sample carries roughly 57,000 distinct CDR3 sequences, about 24% recorded once. The sample comprised PBMCs. These receptor sequences come from a man in his 60s with HTLV-1-associated myelopathy (HAM/TSP). Each CDR3 is given with its conserved first and last residue. Each record gives: D gene, V gene, J gene, clone size, CDR3 DNA, CDR3 protein. D genes are given only for firm matches. The size of a clone is reported for some rows only, either as once, few or many, or as a class for expanded clones.

D: TRBD2; V: TRBV15; J: TRBJ2-5; size: -; DNA: TGTGCCACCAGCCTTAGCGGGAAGGAGACCCAGTACTTC; CDR3: CATSLSGKETQYF
D: -; V: TRBV9; J: TRBJ2-5; size: many; DNA: TGTGCCAGCAGCGCCGAGGCCGGGCACCAAGAGACCCAGTACTTC; CDR3: CASSAEAGHQETQYF
D: -; V: TRBV11-3; J: TRBJ2-7; size: many; DNA: TGTGCCAGCAGCTTCCAGGGGTTTGGCGAGCAGTACTTC; CDR3: CASSFQGFGEQYF
D: -; V: TRBV19; J: TRBJ1-1; size: few; DNA: TGTGCCAGTGGAACCTGGGGCACAGGGAACACTGAAGCTTTCTTT; CDR3: CASGTWGTGNTEAFF
D: TRBD2; V: TRBV3-1; J: TRBJ2-2; size: many; DNA: TGTGCCAGCAGCCAGGGGGGGGCCGGGGAGCTGTTTTTT; CDR3: CASSQGGAGELFF
D: -; V: TRBV20-1; J: TRBJ1-1; size: many; DNA: TGCAGTGCTAGTCGGGTGGCGAACACTGAAGCTTTCTTT; CDR3: CSASRVANTEAFF
D: -; V: TRBV10-3; J: TRBJ2-4; size: many; DNA: TGTGCCATCAGTCCTGGGGCCGGACTAGCCAAAAACATTCAGTACTTC; CDR3: CAISPGAGLAKNIQYF
D: -; V: TRBV5-5; J: TRBJ1-4; size: many; DNA: TGTGCCAGCAGCTTCTCAGGACAGCCTAATGAAAAACTGTTTTTT; CDR3: CASSFSGQPNEKLFF
D: -; V: TRBV5-1; J: TRBJ2-1; size: many; DNA: TGCGCCAGCAGCCCTGGGGTAGCGGCTGAGCAGTTCTTC; CDR3: CASSPGVAAEQFF
D: TRBD1; V: TRBV5-1; J: TRBJ1-2; size: many; DNA: TGCGCCAGCAGGCGGGGACAGGAGAACTATGGCTACACCTTC; CDR3: CASRRGQENYGYTF
D: TRBD1; V: TRBV6-5; J: TRBJ2-7; size: few; DNA: TGTGCCAGCAGTTTGACGACAGGGCCCTACGAGCAGTACTTC; CDR3: CASSLTTGPYEQYF
D: -; V: TRBV3-1; J: TRBJ1-2; size: -; DNA: TGTGCCAGCAGCCCGACAGCGGCGGGGGCTACCTTC; CDR3: CASSPTAAGATF
D: -; V: TRBV27; J: TRBJ2-2; size: many; DNA: TGTGCCAGCAGACTGGGACAGAACACCGGGGAGCTGTTTTTT; CDR3: CASRLGQNTGELFF
D: -; V: TRBV6-1; J: TRBJ2-1; size: many; DNA: TGTGCCAGCAGTGAAATTGCGGGATGGTCCTACAATGAGCAGTTCTTC; CDR3: CASSEIAGWSYNEQFF
D: -; V: TRBV7-6; J: TRBJ2-5; size: many; DNA: TGTGCCAGCAGCTTCGCGCAGGGGGGCCAAGAGACCCAGTACTTC; CDR3: CASSFAQGGQETQYF
D: -; V: TRBV5-1; J: TRBJ2-7; size: many; DNA: TGCGCCAGCAGCTTTTCAGGGTTGGACGAGCAGTACTTC; CDR3: CASSFSGLDEQYF
D: TRBD1; V: TRBV7-9; J: TRBJ2-3; size: many; DNA: TGTGCCAGCAGCGAAGGACAGGGGGTGGCAGATACGCAGTATTTT; CDR3: CASSEGQGVADTQYF
D: TRBD1; V: TRBV29-1; J: TRBJ2-3; size: few; DNA: TGCAGCGTTCTCACCACAATGCAGGACAGGGGGCCTATGCCTAGCACAGATACGCAGTATTTT; CDR3: CSVLTTMQDRGPMPSTDTQYF
D: TRBD1; V: TRBV5-1; J: TRBJ2-3; size: many; DNA: TGCGCCAGCAGCCCGGGACAGGTCTTCACAGATACGCAGTATTTT; CDR3: CASSPGQVFTDTQYF
D: TRBD1; V: TRBV20-1; J: TRBJ1-2; size: -; DNA: TGCAGTGCTAGATATCCCGGGACAGCGAACTATGGCTACACCTTC; CDR3: CSARYPGTANYGYTF
D: TRBD2; V: TRBV5-1; J: TRBJ2-1; size: many; DNA: TGCGCCAGCTCTGGGACTAGCGTCTACAATGAGCAGTTCTTC; CDR3: CASSGTSVYNEQFF
D: TRBD1; V: TRBV5-1; J: TRBJ1-1; size: -; DNA: TGCGCCAGCAGCTTATCCCGGACAGGGGGCCACACTGAAGCTTTCTTT; CDR3: CASSLSRTGGHTEAFF
D: TRBD2; V: TRBV7-2; J: TRBJ2-5; size: -; DNA: TGTGCCAGCAGCTTAGCTATGGCGGGAGTTGAGACCCAGTACTTC; CDR3: CASSLAMAGVETQYF
D: -; V: TRBV11-1; J: TRBJ2-7; size: many; DNA: TGTGCCAGCAGCTACACCGGGACCTACGAGCAGTACTTC; CDR3: CASSYTGTYEQYF
D: -; V: TRBV12-3/TRBV12-4; J: TRBJ2-7; size: once; DNA: TGTGCCAGCAGCCCCTCCTCCTTCGAGCAGTACTTC; CDR3: CASSPSSFEQYF
D: TRBD2; V: TRBV20-1; J: TRBJ2-1; size: -; DNA: TGCAGTGCCAAACCCGTACTAGCGAGCAATGAGCAGTTCTTC; CDR3: CSAKPVLASNEQFF
D: TRBD1; V: TRBV4-1; J: TRBJ1-1; size: medium-sized; DNA: TGCGCCAGCTCTGTGACAGGGAGGTCTGAAGCTTTCTTT; CDR3: CASSVTGRSEAFF
D: -; V: TRBV10-3; J: TRBJ2-1; size: -; DNA: TGTGCCATCAGTGAAACAGACAATGAGCAGTTCTTC; CDR3: CAISETDNEQFF
D: TRBD1; V: TRBV20-1; J: TRBJ1-6; size: many; DNA: TGCAGTGCTGTAAGGGGGCCCCCATACGACCTATATAATTCACCCCTCCACTTT; CDR3: CSAVRGPPYDLYNSPLHF
D: TRBD2; V: TRBV11-3; J: TRBJ2-1; size: -; DNA: TGTGCCAGCAGCCATCCGACTAGCGGGAAACAAAAAAACAATGAGCAGTTCTTC; CDR3: CASSHPTSGKQKNNEQFF
D: -; V: TRBV12-3/TRBV12-4; J: TRBJ2-5; size: many; DNA: TGTGCCAGCAGCCCCCGGGGGTCGGCGAGCCAAGAGACCCAGTACTTC; CDR3: CASSPRGSASQETQYF
D: -; V: TRBV19; J: TRBJ2-7; size: many; DNA: TGTGCCAGTATTAAGGGTAGCTCCTACGAGCAGTACTTC; CDR3: CASIKGSSYEQYF
D: TRBD2; V: TRBV20-1; J: TRBJ2-3; size: few; DNA: TGCAGTGCTAGAGATTGGGGTACTAGCGGGAGTCGCACAGATACGCAGTATTTT; CDR3: CSARDWGTSGSRTDTQYF
D: -; V: TRBV12-3/TRBV12-4; J: TRBJ2-7; size: many; DNA: TGTGCCAGCAGCAAAAACCAGGGCTACGAGCAGTACTTC; CDR3: CASSKNQGYEQYF
D: -; V: TRBV7-9; J: TRBJ2-2; size: medium-sized; DNA: TGTGCCAGCAGCCGCGCGCTAGCGCTTACCGGGGAGCTGTTTTTT; CDR3: CASSRALALTGELFF
D: TRBD1; V: TRBV7-7; J: TRBJ2-5; size: many; DNA: TGTGCTAGCAGCTTGGGGACAGGGGGTCTGGAGACCCAGTACTTC; CDR3: CASSLGTGGLETQYF
D: -; V: TRBV20-1; J: TRBJ1-2; size: many; DNA: TGCAGTGCTAGAGATTTGTATGGCTACACCTTC; CDR3: CSARDLYGYTF
D: TRBD2; V: TRBV20-1; J: TRBJ2-1; size: many; DNA: TGCAGTGCGCTAGCGGGAGCGGGCAATGAGCAGTTCTTC; CDR3: CSALAGAGNEQFF
D: -; V: TRBV12-3/TRBV12-4; J: TRBJ2-1; size: many; DNA: TGTGCCAGCAGTTTGACCAGGGGGGGTTACAATGAGCAGTTCTTC; CDR3: CASSLTRGGYNEQFF
D: TRBD2; V: TRBV11-2; J: TRBJ2-1; size: medium-sized; DNA: TGTGCCAGCCGGGGGGGACCAGCCCAGGGGGAGCAGTTCTTC; CDR3: CASRGGPAQGEQFF
D: -; V: TRBV9; J: TRBJ1-1; size: -; DNA: TGTGCCAGCAGTACTTATGGGGACACTGAAGCTTTCTTT; CDR3: CASSTYGDTEAFF
D: -; V: TRBV7-2; J: TRBJ2-6; size: many; DNA: TGTGCCAGCAGCCCTTCGCGGGAAGTTTCTGGGGCCAACGTCCTGACTTTC; CDR3: CASSPSREVSGANVLTF
D: -; V: TRBV5-1; J: TRBJ2-3; size: -; DNA: TGCGCCAGCAGGCCCGGGTTCTGGGGTTCGACAGATACGCAGTATTTT; CDR3: CASRPGFWGSTDTQYF
D: -; V: TRBV9; J: TRBJ2-2; size: -; DNA: TGTGCGAGCAGCCTCCGGACGAACACCGGGGAGCTGTTTTTT; CDR3: CASSLRTNTGELFF
D: -; V: TRBV20-1; J: TRBJ2-7; size: -; DNA: TGCAGTGCTAGATCCTTACGCGGGGATACCTACGAGCAGTACTTC; CDR3: CSARSLRGDTYEQYF
D: -; V: TRBV5-6; J: TRBJ1-1; size: once; DNA: TGTGCCAGCAGCTTGGCGGGTGGCCGGGTGGACACTGAAGCTTTCTTT; CDR3: CASSLAGGRVDTEAFF
D: TRBD1; V: TRBV20-1; J: TRBJ1-6; size: many; DNA: TGCAGTGCAGGACAGGGAACCTATTCACCCCTCCACTTT; CDR3: CSAGQGTYSPLHF
D: -; V: TRBV5-1; J: TRBJ2-6; size: -; DNA: TGCGCCAGCCCCCCTTTTCCCGTCTCTGGGGCCAACGTCCTGACTTTC; CDR3: CASPPFPVSGANVLTF
D: TRBD1; V: TRBV28; J: TRBJ1-2; size: many; DNA: TGTGCCAGCAGTTTATATACAGGGGGTGGCTACACCTTC; CDR3: CASSLYTGGGYTF
D: -; V: TRBV20-1; J: TRBJ2-1; size: many; DNA: TGCAGTGCTAGAGAAGGGAGGACTACACTCTCCTACAATGAGCAGTTCTTC; CDR3: CSAREGRTTLSYNEQFF